One and the same sample provided the 22 T cell receptor beta chains below, sequenced in a study of T cells in Graves' hyperthyroidism and ophthalmopathy. Amplification of TCR beta CDR3 regions used RNA as the template. A set of HTBI primers served as the primers for a first-round RT-PCR of the TCR CDR3. TCRdb re-derived calls from the multiplex PCR reads in MiXCR, one entry per CDR3 protein. The table records hundreds of thousands of distinct CDR3 sequences, roughly 37% of them present only once. The sequenced sample consisted of blood. All receptors derive from a man between 18 and 29 years old with Graves' hyperthyroidism.

The V and J genes are TRBV20-1 and TRBJ2-5; 10 bases are shared with TRBD2. CDR1 DFQATT and CDR2 SNEGSKA come from the germline V gene (reference sequence). CDR3 length equals 15 residues. The V and J ends lost 0 bases and 4 bases, in that order; junction bases with no gene match: 5. CDR3 loop: CSARDQREGRETQYF. The CDR3 region has the DNA TGCAGTGCTAGAGATCAGCGGGAGGGAAGAGAGACCCAGTACTTC.

The chain employs TRBV4-1 and TRBJ2-7; the match to TRBD2 covers 7 bases. V shed 0 bases, J shed 4 bases, and the junction held 6 bases outside the gene matches. The CDR3 contains 15 residues. Germline CDR1 reads MGHRA; CDR2 reads YSYEKL. The chain's CDR3 is CASSQEERGPYEQYF. CDR3 in DNA: TGCGCCAGCAGCCAAGAGGAGCGGGGACCGTACGAGCAGTACTTC.

The chain joins TRBV6-6 to TRBJ2-7; maybe TRBD2 (6 bases). Germline V CDR1 and CDR2: MNHNY, SVGAGI (reference sequence). The CDR3 is 15 amino acids. The V and J ends lost 2 bases and 3 bases respectively, with 14 bases between them. Here the CDR3 reads CASSYRAGRNYEQYF. The CDR3 DNA reads as TGTGCCAGCAGTTACCGGGCAGGGAGGAACTACGAGCAGTACTTC.

This clonotype came up a few times. The chain carries TRBV19 and TRBJ2-5; 10 bases align to TRBD1. The ends lost 5 bases at V and 3 bases at J; junction bases unmatched: 3. The CDR3 sequence is 14 residues long. Germline V gene sequence: CDR1 LNHDA, CDR2 SQIVND (reference sequence). The CDR3 region is CASSGGQGEETQYF. Here the CDR3 DNA reads TGTGCCAGTAGTGGAGGACAGGGGGAAGAGACCCAGTACTTC. The full variable domain, in which reference TRBV19 and TRBJ2-5 provide the parts outside the CDR3, is DGGITQSPKYLFRKEGQNVTLSCEQNLNHDAMYWYRQDPGQGLRLIYYSQIVNDFQKGDIAEGYSVSREKKESFPLTVTSAQKNPTAFYLCASSGGQGEETQYFGPGTRLLVL.

On this clonotype itself: A read error may explain this, as a much larger clone is one base away. The chain joins TRBV7-9 to TRBJ2-7; the D gene is possibly TRBD1 (5 bases). V gave up 11 bases and J gave up 0 bases, with 14 bases separating them. CDR3 size: 13 residues. Looked up from germline, CDR1 is SEHNR and CDR2 is FQNEAQ (reference sequence). CDR3 bases: TGTGCCCGCACCACAGGCGGCTCCTACGAGCAGTACTTC. Translation: CARTTGGSYEQYF.

This clonotype was observed many times. The chain combines TRBV29-1 with TRBJ2-7; D is possibly TRBD1 or TRBD2 (5 bases each). Germline CDR1 is SQVTM and CDR2 is ANQGSEA. CDR3 length equals 11 residues. With 5 bases removed from V and 4 bases from J, the gap between germline ends came to 9 bases. This chain's CDR3 is CSVFGAYEQYF. CDR3 sequence (DNA): TGCAGCGTTTTCGGGGCATACGAGCAGTACTTC.

About this clonotype: This may be a read error, as it is one base from a much larger clone. J is TRBJ1-1 and V is TRBV10-3, with 7 nucleotides matching TRBD1. There are 13 residues in the CDR3. Per germline, CDR1 ENHRY and CDR2 SYGVKD. The CDR3 DNA is TGTGCCATCAGGGGACAGATTGGCACTGAAGCTTCCTTT. It specifies CAIRGQIGTEASF.

Only a few counts were recorded for this clonotype. The CDR3: CASSLPNRGKETQYF. For the CDR3, the DNA is TGTGCCAGCAGCTTACCTAACAGGGGAAAAGAGACCCAGTACTTC. The J gene is TRBJ2-5, the V gene TRBV5-4, with 7 nucleotides matching TRBD1. The CDR3 runs 15 residues. V trimming: 2 bases; J trimming: 3 bases; junction bases outside the gene matches: 7. The germline CDR1 and CDR2 sequences are SGHNT and YYREEE (reference sequence).

In this sample, this clonotype turned up a few times. The gene calls are TRBV7-9 and TRBJ2-7, with D hard to call. This CDR3 is 14 amino acids long. V was trimmed by 0 bases and J by 4 bases, leaving 10 bases between them. From germline, CDR1 is SEHNR and CDR2 FQNEAQ (reference sequence). The CDR3 loop reads CASSLANFGYEQYF. CDR3 nucleotide sequence: TGTGCCAGCAGCTTAGCGAATTTCGGGTACGAGCAGTACTTC.

This clonotype was observed a handful of times. This chain uses TRBV2 with TRBJ2-7, with D possibly TRBD1 on 6 matching bases. CDR3 length: 15 residues. Trimming removed 6 bases at V and 6 bases at J, with 21 bases between. Per germline, CDR1 SNHLY and CDR2 FYNNEI. Here the CDR3 reads CASSDEDSPRIEQYF. CDR3 bases: TGTGCCAGCAGCGACGAGGACAGTCCTCGGATCGAGCAGTACTTC.

The rearrangement joins TRBV7-9 to TRBJ2-5; D is perhaps TRBD2 (6 bases). Germline V CDR1 and CDR2: SEHNR, FQNEAQ (reference sequence). The CDR3 has 16 amino acids. V was trimmed by 0 bases and J by 4 bases, leaving 15 bases between them. The CDR3 region has the DNA TGTGCCAGCAGCTTAGCGCTCGGGAGTGGGACAGAGACCCAGTACTTC. Protein sequence: CASSLALGSGTETQYF.

A single count supports this clonotype. A read error is possible here, since a much larger clone lies one base away. No conserved phenylalanine or tryptophan is present at the end of the CDR3, so a read error is the likely explanation. The chain links TRBV4-1 to TRBJ2-5; 10 bases map to TRBD2. CDR1 is MGHRA, CDR2 YSYEKL, per germline. This CDR3 has 14 amino acids. The CDR3 spells CASTALAGEETQYL. CDR3 bases: TGTGCCAGCACGGCGCTAGCGGGAGAAGAGACCCAGTACCTC.

The chain employs TRBV10-3 and TRBJ1-2; D is ambiguous. The CDR3 length is 10 residues. The germline gives CDR1 ENHRY, CDR2 SYGVKD. The V and J ends lost 2 bases and 8 bases respectively, with 3 bases between them. The CDR3 coding sequence is TGTGCCATCAGTGAGGAAGGCTACACCTTC. This translates into CAISEEGYTF.

The table lists this clonotype with many counts. The gene calls are TRBV7-2 and TRBJ2-5; the D is unclear. The CDR3 spans 13 residues. CDR1 SGHTA and CDR2 FQGNSA come from the germline V gene. V shed 3 bases and J shed 1 base, with 6 bases lying between them. CDR3: CASSLWGQETQYF. The DNA of the CDR3 is TGTGCCAGCAGCTTGTGGGGCCAAGAGACCCAGTACTTC.

The chain combines TRBV19 with TRBJ1-4; TRBD1 agrees at 10 bases. Germline V gene sequence: CDR1 LNHDA, CDR2 SQIVND (reference sequence). The CDR3 consists of 17 residues. J gave up 3 bases and V 5 bases, and 9 bases lay outside the gene matches. In nucleotides, the CDR3 is TGTGCCAGTAGTCTCCGCGACAGGGGGCTGTCTAATGAAAAACTGTTTTTT. This codes for CASSLRDRGLSNEKLFF.

Turning to this clonotype: This sequence may be a read error, since a much larger clone differs from it by one base. V is TRBV7-6 and J is TRBJ1-1, with D unresolved. Trimming took off 3 bases at V and 2 bases at J, with 13 bases between the two ends. The CDR3 loop spans 15 amino acids. Germline-derived CDR1 and CDR2 are SGHVS and FNYEAQ. CDR3 sequence: CASSFDFGRNTEAFF. CDR3 DNA: TGTGCCAGCAGCTTTGATTTTGGCAGAAACACTGAAGCTTTCTTT. Drawing the rest from reference TRBV7-6 and TRBJ1-1, the complete variable domain is GAGVSQSPRYKVTKRGQDVALRCDPISGHVSLYWYRQALGQGPEFLTYFNYEAQQDKSGLPNDRFSAERPEGSISTLTIQRTEQRDSAMYRCASSFDFGRNTEAFFGQGTRLTVV.

The chain links TRBV7-9 to TRBJ1-6; 7 bases match TRBD1. V lost 5 bases to trimming and J lost 3 bases; unmatched junction nucleotides: 7. Per germline, CDR1 SEHNR and CDR2 FQNEAQ (reference sequence). The CDR3 length is 16 residues. The CDR3 nucleotides read TGTGCCAGCAGCCCGGACAGGAGGGGCTATAATTCACCCCTCCACTTT. This sequence encodes CASSPDRRGYNSPLHF.

There are a few counts of this clonotype. The chain recombines TRBV7-8 with TRBJ2-5; a weak D match, TRBD2 (6 bases). The CDR3 spans 15 residues. V dropped 3 bases and J dropped 1 base, with 12 bases sitting between them. The germline CDR1 and CDR2 sequences are SGHVS and FQNEAQ. The CDR3 DNA is TGTGCCAGCAGCTTGCCTCGGACTACCCAAGAGACCCAGTACTTC. Translating it yields CASSLPRTTQETQYF.

This clonotype was counted at least ten times. DNA for the CDR3: TGCAGCGGTGGGAGTCACACTGAAGCTTTCTTT. It encodes CSGGSHTEAFF. This rearrangement joins TRBV29-1 to TRBJ1-1, with unresolved D. The CDR3 runs to 11 residues. Trimming cost V 7 bases and J 3 bases, with 9 bases left between them. CDR1 and CDR2 (germline): SQVTM, ANQGSEA.

This clonotype was found a few times. One junction end does not reproduce the germline sequence, and a read error may be involved. The chain has TRBV3-1 and TRBJ1-4, with D unclear. CDR1 and CDR2 (germline): LGHDT, YNNKEL (reference sequence). The CDR3 is 11 amino acids. As DNA, the CDR3 is TGTGCCAGCAGCCAAGAGCCGGGGATCCTTTTT. Its protein is CASSQEPGILF.

This clonotype was seen a handful of times. The V gene is TRBV12-3 or TRBV12-4, the J gene TRBJ1-1; 8 bases are shared with TRBD1. With 6 bases clipped from V and 7 bases from J, the junction kept 1 base outside the gene matches. The CDR3 is made up of 11 amino acids. DNA for the CDR3: TGTGCCAGCAGACAGGGGGTTGAAGCTTTCTTT. Protein: CASRQGVEAFF.

This clonotype turned up a few times. The V call is TRBV4-1, the J call TRBJ2-7; 7 bases are shared with TRBD1. Germline assignment: CDR1 MGHRA and CDR2 YSYEKL. J was trimmed by 3 bases and V by 5 bases; bases with no gene match: 7. The CDR3 extends over 14 amino acids. CDR3 DNA: TGCGCCAGCAGCTCGGACAGGCCTTTCTACGAGCAGTACTTC. Its translation is CASSSDRPFYEQYF.